This T cell receptor (beta chain) derives from a study of blood T cell repertoires in COVID-19. Study information: Samples of COVID-19 (acute and convalescent) were obtained from the United States, Italy and Spain. PBMCs, B-cell-depleted T cells, or T cells provided the cDNA or gDNA that made up the material.

Ages ranged from about 18 to 89 years, with residence in fewer than 25 US areas. TCRdb keeps only in-frame clones here, not all; method: immunoSEQ multiplex PCR. The repertoire has 200,000 or so clones, approximately 88% of them found once; the top ten carry approximately 3.5%. Losses at the gene ends were 6 bases for V and 2 bases for J; bases not matched to a gene: 3. Germline V gene data show CDR1 as SQVTM and CDR2 as ANQGSEA. The CDR3 has 12 residues. V gene TRBV29-1 combines with J gene TRBJ2-7, with TRBD2 matching 8 bases. This sequence was found in a woman aged 25 to 39 who had been exposed to COVID-19. The material sequenced was PBMCs or T cells enriched from blood (not recorded which). The DNA of the CDR3 is TGCAGCGTGACTAGCGCGACCTACGAGCAGTACTTC. This translates into CSVTSATYEQYF.